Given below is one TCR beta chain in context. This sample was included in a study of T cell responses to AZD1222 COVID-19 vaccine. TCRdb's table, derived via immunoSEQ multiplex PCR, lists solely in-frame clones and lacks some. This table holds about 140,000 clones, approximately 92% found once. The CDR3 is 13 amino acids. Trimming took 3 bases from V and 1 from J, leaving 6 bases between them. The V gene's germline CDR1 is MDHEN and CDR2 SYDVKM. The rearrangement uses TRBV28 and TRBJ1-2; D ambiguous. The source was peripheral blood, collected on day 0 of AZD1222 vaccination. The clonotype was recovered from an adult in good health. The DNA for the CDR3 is TGTGCCAGCAGTTTCGTCGGTAACTATGGCTACACCTTC. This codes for CASSFVGNYGYTF.